The 13 T cell receptor beta chains below all came from one sample that was sequenced in a study of T cell changes during pregnancy in multiple sclerosis. Measured with immunoSEQ multiplex PCR; TCRdb has only the in-frame clones, and not every one. Among about 100,000 clones listed, about nine tenths were seen once. The sample here was peripheral blood, taken after pregnancy. These receptors came from a female donor with multiple sclerosis, enrolled in a pregnancy study.

The gene calls are TRBV7-6 and TRBJ2-1, with D possibly being TRBD1 (6 bases). Germline V gene lookup returns CDR1 SGHVS and CDR2 FNYEAQ. The CDR3 runs to 15 residues. The V and J ends lost 5 bases and 5 bases respectively, with 16 bases between them. As DNA, the CDR3 is TGTGCCAGCAGCCACCGGGACGCAGGGGACAATGAGCAGTTCTTC. As protein: CASSHRDAGDNEQFF.

This chain uses TRBV7-6 with TRBJ2-1; D is uncertain. V shed 5 bases and J shed 0 bases, with 20 bases lying between them. This CDR3 comprises 18 residues. Germline loops: CDR1 SGHVS, CDR2 FNYEAQ. The CDR3 here is CASSPPGVGASSYNEQFF. The CDR3 bases are TGTGCCAGCAGCCCGCCCGGTGTGGGCGCAAGCTCCTACAATGAGCAGTTCTTC.

V is TRBV7-2 and J is TRBJ2-5; D is unclear. The V end lost 4 bases, the J end lost 4 bases, and 13 bases lay between the germline ends. CDR1 SGHTA and CDR2 FQGNSA come from the germline V gene. The CDR3 contains 14 residues. The CDR3 sequence: CASSSAGIPETQYF. The CDR3 bases are TGTGCCAGCAGCTCCGCAGGTATCCCAGAGACCCAGTACTTC.

The count of this clone is one. V and J are TRBV11-2 and TRBJ2-1; D remains unclear. The CDR3 extends over 13 amino acids. Germline-derived CDR1 and CDR2 are SGHAT and FQNNGV. Trimming removed 1 base from V and 4 bases from J, with 5 bases in between. The CDR3 sequence: CASSLVSYNEQFF. In DNA form, the CDR3 reads TGTGCCAGCAGCTTAGTTTCTTACAATGAGCAGTTCTTC.

The rearrangement joins TRBV30 to TRBJ1-2, with 7 nucleotides matching TRBD1. Germline V gene data show CDR1 as GTSNPN and CDR2 as SVGIG (reference sequence). This CDR3 region has 11 residues. J gave up 8 bases and V 8 bases, and 8 bases lay outside the gene matches. As DNA, the CDR3 is TGTGCCAGGGGGACAGAGTGGGGCTACACCTTC. The encoded protein is CARGTEWGYTF.

The gene calls are TRBV11-3 and TRBJ1-1; D ambiguous. Germline V CDR1 and CDR2: SGHNT, YENEEA. The CDR3 has 14 amino acids. V was pared by 5 bases and J by 4 bases, with 14 bases between. The CDR3 region is CASSSRGGFTEAFF. CDR3 nucleotide sequence: TGTGCCAGCAGCAGTCGAGGAGGCTTCACTGAAGCTTTCTTT.

The chain recombines TRBV6-5 with TRBJ2-1; 11 nucleotides align to TRBD2. V was pared by 6 bases and J by 9 bases, with 10 bases of the junction left unmatched. CDR3 size: 15 residues. Looked up from germline, CDR1 is MNHEY and CDR2 is SVGAGI. The CDR3 here is CASSPSSGGAGEQFF. CDR3 DNA sequence: TGTGCCAGCAGCCCGAGTAGCGGGGGGGCCGGTGAGCAGTTCTTC.

The chain couples TRBV7-9 to TRBJ1-4; D remains unclear. Trimming stripped 5 bases from V and 8 bases from J, with 15 bases between. The CDR3 runs 14 residues. Per the germline V gene, CDR1 is SEHNR and CDR2 is FQNEAQ (reference sequence). DNA of the CDR3: TGTGCCAGCAGCCAGCGGGCACTCGAGGAAAAACTGTTTTTT. It yields the protein CASSQRALEEKLFF.

The CDR3 sequence: CASSNTGAANEQYF. The CDR3 nucleotides are TGCGCCAGCAGCAACACAGGGGCAGCGAACGAGCAGTACTTC. The chain carries TRBV5-1 and TRBJ2-7; 7 nucleotides line up with TRBD1. Germline CDR1 SGHRS, CDR2 YFSETQ. Trimming at V came to 4 bases and at J to 5 bases, leaving 9 bases not matched to a gene. CDR3 length equals 14 residues.

This sequence joins TRBV7-8 and TRBJ2-7; TRBD1 aligns across 7 bases. The germline V gene encodes CDR1 SGHVS and CDR2 FQNEAQ. CDR3 length: 14 amino acids. Trimming at V came to 2 bases and at J to 4 bases, leaving 5 bases not matched to a gene. The CDR3 spells CASSLSPTGYEQYF. The CDR3 bases are TGTGCCAGCAGCTTATCCCCGACAGGGTACGAGCAGTACTTC.

The chain couples TRBV7-6 to TRBJ2-1; 7 bases align to TRBD2. CDR3 size: 15 residues. Trimming at V came to 1 base and at J to 6 bases, leaving 6 bases not matched to a gene. The germline V gene encodes CDR1 SGHVS and CDR2 FNYEAQ. Here the CDR3 reads CASSLGVGGSNEQFF. The CDR3 DNA sequence: TGTGCCAGCAGCTTAGGTGTCGGGGGGTCCAATGAGCAGTTCTTC.

The rearrangement links TRBV7-9 to TRBJ2-7; a possible D gene is TRBD2 (6 bases). Germline V gives CDR1 SEHNR, CDR2 FQNEAQ (reference sequence). Trimming took off 5 bases at V and 7 bases at J, with 12 bases between the two ends. This CDR3 is built from 12 residues. In DNA, the CDR3 is TGTGCCAGCAGCCCGCCCCGGGGGGAGCAGTACTTC. Translating gives CASSPPRGEQYF.

The rearrangement links TRBV15 to TRBJ2-1; 10 nucleotides line up with TRBD2. CDR3 length: 15 amino acids. Per the germline V gene, CDR1 is LNHNV and CDR2 is YYDKDF (reference sequence). J lost 8 bases, V lost 2 bases, and 6 bases had no gene match. The CDR3 coding sequence is TGTGCCACCAGCAGACAGCGGGGGGGGGCCTATGAGCAGTTCTTC. It translates to CATSRQRGGAYEQFF.